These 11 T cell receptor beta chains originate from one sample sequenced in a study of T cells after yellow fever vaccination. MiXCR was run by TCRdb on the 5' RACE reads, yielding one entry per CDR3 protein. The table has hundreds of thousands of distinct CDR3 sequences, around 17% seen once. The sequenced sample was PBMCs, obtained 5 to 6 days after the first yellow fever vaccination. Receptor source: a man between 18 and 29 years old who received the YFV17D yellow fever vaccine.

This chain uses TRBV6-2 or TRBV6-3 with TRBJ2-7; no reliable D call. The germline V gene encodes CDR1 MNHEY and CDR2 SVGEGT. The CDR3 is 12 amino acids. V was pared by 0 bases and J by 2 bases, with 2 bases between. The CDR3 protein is CASSYSAYEQYF. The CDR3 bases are TGTGCCAGCAGTTACTCGGCCTACGAGCAGTACTTC.

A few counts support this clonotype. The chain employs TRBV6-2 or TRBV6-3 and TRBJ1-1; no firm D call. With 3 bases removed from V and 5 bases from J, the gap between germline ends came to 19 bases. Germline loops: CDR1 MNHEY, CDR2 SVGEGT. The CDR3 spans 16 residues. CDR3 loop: CASSYPGGERRTEAFF. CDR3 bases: TGTGCCAGCAGTTATCCGGGTGGGGAGCGACGGACTGAAGCTTTCTTT.

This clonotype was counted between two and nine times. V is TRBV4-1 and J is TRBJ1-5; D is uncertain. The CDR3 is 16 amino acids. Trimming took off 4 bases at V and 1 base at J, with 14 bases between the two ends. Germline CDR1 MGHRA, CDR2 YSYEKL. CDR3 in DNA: TGCGCCAGCAGCCCAAGGTTTGGGTCGAGCAATCAGCCCCAGCATTTT. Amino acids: CASSPRFGSSNQPQHF.

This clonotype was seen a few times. The CDR3 DNA sequence: TGTGCCAGCAGTTTCGGAGCCCCGACAGGGAAGAATGAGCAGTTCTTC. As protein: CASSFGAPTGKNEQFF. The chain recombines TRBV28 with TRBJ2-1; 7 bases are a match to TRBD1. In germline, CDR1 is MDHEN, CDR2 SYDVKM. This CDR3 has 16 residues. V gave up 3 bases and J gave up 7 bases; unmatched junction bases: 12.

In DNA, the CDR3 is TGTGCCAGCAGCTTGTTGTCTAGAAGTGTTAGCGGGGGGGAGGAGACCCAGTACTTC. Translating gives CASSLLSRSVSGGEETQYF. The V call is TRBV5-6, the J call TRBJ2-5; 11 bases are a match to TRBD2. With V trimmed by 1 base and J by 5 bases, 16 bases remained unmatched. The CDR3 consists of 19 residues. Germline lookup yields CDR1 SGHDT and CDR2 YYEEEE.

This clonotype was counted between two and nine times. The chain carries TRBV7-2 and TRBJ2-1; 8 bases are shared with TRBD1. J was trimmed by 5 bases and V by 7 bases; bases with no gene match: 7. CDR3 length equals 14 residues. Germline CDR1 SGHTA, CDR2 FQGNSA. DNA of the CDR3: TGTGCCAGCACCCTTCAGGGGGCCGACAATGAGCAGTTCTTC. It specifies CASTLQGADNEQFF.

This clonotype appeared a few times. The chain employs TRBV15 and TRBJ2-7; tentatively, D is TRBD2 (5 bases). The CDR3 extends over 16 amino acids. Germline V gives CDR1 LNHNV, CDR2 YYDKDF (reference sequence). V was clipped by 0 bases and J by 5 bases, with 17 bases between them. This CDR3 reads CATSRDLAGKRNEQYF. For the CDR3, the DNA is TGTGCCACCAGCAGAGATTTGGCGGGCAAGAGGAACGAGCAGTACTTC.

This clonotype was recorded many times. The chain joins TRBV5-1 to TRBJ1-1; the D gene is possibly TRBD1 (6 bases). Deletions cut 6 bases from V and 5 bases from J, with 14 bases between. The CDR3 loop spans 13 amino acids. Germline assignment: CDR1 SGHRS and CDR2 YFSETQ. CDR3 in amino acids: CASMRGAMTEAFF. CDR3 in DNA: TGCGCCAGCATGCGGGGGGCGATGACTGAAGCTTTCTTT. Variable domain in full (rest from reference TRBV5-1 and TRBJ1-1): KAGVTQTPRYLIKTRGQQVTLSCSPISGHRSVSWYQQTPGQGLQFLFEYFSETQRNKGNFPGRFSGRQFSNSRSEMNVSTLELGDSALYLCASMRGAMTEAFFGQGTRLTVV.

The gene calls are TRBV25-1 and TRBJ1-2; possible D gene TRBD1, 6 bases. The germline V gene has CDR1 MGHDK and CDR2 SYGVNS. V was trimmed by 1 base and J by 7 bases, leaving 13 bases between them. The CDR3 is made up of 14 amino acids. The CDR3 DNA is TGTGCCAGCAGTGAATCATCCACAGGGTTTGGCTACACCTTC. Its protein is CASSESSTGFGYTF.

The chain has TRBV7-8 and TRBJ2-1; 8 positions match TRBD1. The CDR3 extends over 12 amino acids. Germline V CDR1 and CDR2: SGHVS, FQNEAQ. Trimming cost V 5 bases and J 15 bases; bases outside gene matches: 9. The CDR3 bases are TGTGCCAGCAGCCGCCTCGGCAGGGGGCTGTTCTTC. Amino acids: CASSRLGRGLFF.

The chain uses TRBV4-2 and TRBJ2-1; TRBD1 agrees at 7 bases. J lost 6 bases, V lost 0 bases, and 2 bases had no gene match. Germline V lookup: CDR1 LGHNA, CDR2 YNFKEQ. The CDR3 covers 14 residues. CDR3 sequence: CASSQDKGANEQFF. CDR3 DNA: TGTGCCAGCAGCCAAGACAAGGGGGCCAATGAGCAGTTCTTC.